This T cell receptor (beta chain) was identified in a study of T cells expressing NK-cell markers (dated by TCRdb to about 2020). The study in broad terms: Under 10 donors provided sorted CD3+CD56+NKG2C+, CD3+CD56+NKG2C- and CD3+CD56-NKG2C+ T-cell subsets, whose TCR beta-chain repertoires were profiled. Of the eight sequenced donors, seven were found to be HCMV-seropositive and one was found to be HCMV-seronegative. All eight donors whose samples were sequenced were randomly selected healthy volunteers, three of them men and five women. The libraries were sequenced on Illumina HiSeq 2000/2500, MiSeq or NextSeq, producing 2 x 150 bp reads.

The full study reports these points: It remained unclear whether the expanded NKG2C-expressing T cell clones were specific for HCMV antigens. For six donors, the dominant CD3+CD56+NKG2C+ clonotypes were among the top 10 CD8+ clonotypes and accounted for about 1.0-8% of CD8+ T cells. Those dominant clonotypes were again the most abundant among CD3+CD56-NKG2C+ cells in a few donors, at roughly 28.3-60.1%.

Comments on this clonotype: No antigen is known for it.

The instrument was an Illumina HiSeq 2000. TCR beta cDNA libraries were prepared using 5'RACE template switching, which introduced a universal primer site and unique molecular identifiers. Synthesis of cDNA was primed from the TCR beta constant segment and was followed by two consecutive PCR amplification steps. From the authors' description of their analysis: Reads were demultiplexed and grouped by UMI with MIGEC, and clonotypes were assembled and quantified with MiTCR. To exclude erroneous sequences, only TCR cDNA sequences supported by at least two reads were retained. Downstream repertoire analysis used the tcR package, and clonotypes were matched across fractions by CDR3 nucleotide sequence plus V segment. VDJmatch was used to annotate antigen specificity against VDJdb, with one amino acid substitution in CDR3 allowed. With the reads reprocessed by TCRdb, a single entry stands for each CDR3 protein sequence and no DNA is reported. For this entry, the V and J calls and clone size follow TCRdb and not the study's own pipeline. This sample's listing comprises about 460,000 distinct CDR3 sequences. The ten largest clonotypes hold around 1.4% of the sample.

HCMV-specific IgG was detected in serum with a commercial ELISA kit to determine HCMV serostatus. Peripheral blood mononuclear cells were isolated from blood by Ficoll density gradient centrifugation. The sequence was obtained from a woman between 50 and 59 years old in good health. Donor details come from another sample of the same person, matched by shared clones. The sample comprised blood T cells: a sorted CD56 or NKG2C T cell subset, CD4+ or CD8+ T cells, or bulk PBMC T cells (not recorded which).

The CDR3 is CASRDRAYTEAFF. The chain is made from TRBV6-1 and TRBJ1-1. CDR1 MNHNS and CDR2 SASEGT were looked up in the germline V gene. The CDR3, from cysteine to phenylalanine, totals 13 residues. No DNA sequence is on record.